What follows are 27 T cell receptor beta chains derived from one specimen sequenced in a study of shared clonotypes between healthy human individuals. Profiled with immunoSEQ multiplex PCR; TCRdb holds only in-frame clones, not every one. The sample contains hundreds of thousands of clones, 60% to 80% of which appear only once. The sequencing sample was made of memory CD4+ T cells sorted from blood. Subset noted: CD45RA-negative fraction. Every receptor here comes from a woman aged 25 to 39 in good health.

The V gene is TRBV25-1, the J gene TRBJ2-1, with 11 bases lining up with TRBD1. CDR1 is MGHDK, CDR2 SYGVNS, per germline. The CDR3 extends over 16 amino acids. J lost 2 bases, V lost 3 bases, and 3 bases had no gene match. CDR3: CASSDRTGGPYNEQFF. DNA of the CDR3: TGTGCCAGCAGTGACCGGACAGGGGGCCCCTACAATGAGCAGTTCTTC.

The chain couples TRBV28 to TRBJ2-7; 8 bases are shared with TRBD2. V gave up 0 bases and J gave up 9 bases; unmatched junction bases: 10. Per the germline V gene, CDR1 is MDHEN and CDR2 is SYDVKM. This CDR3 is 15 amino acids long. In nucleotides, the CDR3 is TGTGCCAGCAGTTTATGGGAAAGCGGGAGAGGGTGGCAGTACTTC. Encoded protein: CASSLWESGRGWQYF. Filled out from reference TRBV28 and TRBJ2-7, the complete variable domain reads DVKVTQSSRYLVKRTGEKVFLECVQDMDHENMFWYRQDPGLGLRLIYFSYDVKMKEKGDIPEGYSVSREKKERFSLILESASTNQTSMYLCASSLWESGRGWQYFGPGTRLTVT.

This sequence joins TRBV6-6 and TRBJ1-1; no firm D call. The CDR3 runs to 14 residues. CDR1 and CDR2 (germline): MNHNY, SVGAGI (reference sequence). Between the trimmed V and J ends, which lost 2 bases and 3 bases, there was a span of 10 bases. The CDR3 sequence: CASSYMGSDTEAFF. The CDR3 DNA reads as TGTGCCAGCAGTTACATGGGGAGTGACACTGAAGCTTTCTTT.

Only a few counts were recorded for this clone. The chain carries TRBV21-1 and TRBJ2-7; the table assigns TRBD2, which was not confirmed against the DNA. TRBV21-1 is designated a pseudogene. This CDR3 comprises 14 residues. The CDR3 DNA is TGTGCCAGCAGCAAAGCGGACTGGCCCTACGAGCAGTACTTC. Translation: CASSKADWPYEQYF.

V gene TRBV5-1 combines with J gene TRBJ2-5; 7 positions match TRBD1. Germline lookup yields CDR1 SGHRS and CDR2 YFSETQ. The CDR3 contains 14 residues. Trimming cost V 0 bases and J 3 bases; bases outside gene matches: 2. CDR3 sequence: CASSLEGAEETQYF. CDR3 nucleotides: TGCGCCAGCAGCTTGGAGGGGGCAGAAGAGACCCAGTACTTC.

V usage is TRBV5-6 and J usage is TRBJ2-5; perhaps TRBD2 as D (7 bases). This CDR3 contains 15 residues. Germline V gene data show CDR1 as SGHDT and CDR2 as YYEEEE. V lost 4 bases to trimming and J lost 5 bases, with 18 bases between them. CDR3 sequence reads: CASSPRWGGWETQYF. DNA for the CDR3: TGTGCCAGCAGCCCCCGGTGGGGGGGCTGGGAGACCCAGTACTTC.

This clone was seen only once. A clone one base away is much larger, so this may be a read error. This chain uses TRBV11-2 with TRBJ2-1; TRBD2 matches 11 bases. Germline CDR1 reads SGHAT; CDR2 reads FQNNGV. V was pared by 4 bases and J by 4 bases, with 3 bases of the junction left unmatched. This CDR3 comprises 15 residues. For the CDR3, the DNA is TGTGCCAGCAGCTCGGGACTAGCGGATTACAATGAGCAGTTCTTC. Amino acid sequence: CASSSGLADYNEQFF.

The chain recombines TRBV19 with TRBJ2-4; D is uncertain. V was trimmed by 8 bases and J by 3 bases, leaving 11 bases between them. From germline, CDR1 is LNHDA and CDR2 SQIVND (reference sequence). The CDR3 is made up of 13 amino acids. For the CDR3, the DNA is TGTGCCAGTTCAGAGTTTGACAAAAACATTCAGTACTTC. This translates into CASSEFDKNIQYF.

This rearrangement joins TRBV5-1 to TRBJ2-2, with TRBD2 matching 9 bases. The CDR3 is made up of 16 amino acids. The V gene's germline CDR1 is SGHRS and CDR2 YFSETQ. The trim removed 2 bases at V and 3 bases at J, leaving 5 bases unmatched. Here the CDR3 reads CASSFRAGGYTGELFF. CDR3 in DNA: TGCGCCAGCAGCTTCCGAGCGGGGGGATACACCGGGGAGCTGTTTTTT.

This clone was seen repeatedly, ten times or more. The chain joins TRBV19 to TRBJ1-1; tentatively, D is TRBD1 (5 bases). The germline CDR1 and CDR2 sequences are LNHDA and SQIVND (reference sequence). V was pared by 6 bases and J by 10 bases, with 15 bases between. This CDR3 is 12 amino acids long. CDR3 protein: CASRQVPLVAFF. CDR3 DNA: TGTGCCAGTAGACAGGTTCCGTTGGTAGCTTTCTTT.

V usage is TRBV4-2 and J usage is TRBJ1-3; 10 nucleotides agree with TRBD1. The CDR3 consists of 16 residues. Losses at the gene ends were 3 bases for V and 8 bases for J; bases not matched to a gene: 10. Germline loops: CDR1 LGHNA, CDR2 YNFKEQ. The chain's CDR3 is CASSHPTGGIKDTIYF. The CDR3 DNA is TGTGCCAGCAGCCACCCGACAGGGGGCATTAAGGACACCATATATTTT.

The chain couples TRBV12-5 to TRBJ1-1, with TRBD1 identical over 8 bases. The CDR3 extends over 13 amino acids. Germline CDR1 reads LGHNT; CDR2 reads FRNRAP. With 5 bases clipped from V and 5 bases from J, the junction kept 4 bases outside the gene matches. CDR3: CASGPQGATEAFF. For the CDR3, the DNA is TGTGCTAGTGGTCCGCAGGGGGCGACTGAAGCTTTCTTT.

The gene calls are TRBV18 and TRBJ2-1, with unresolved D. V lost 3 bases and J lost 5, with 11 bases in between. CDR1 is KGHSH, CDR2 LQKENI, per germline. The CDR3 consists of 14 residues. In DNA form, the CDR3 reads TGTGCCAGCTCACCGAATAGGATTGACAATGAGCAGTTCTTC. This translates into CASSPNRIDNEQFF.

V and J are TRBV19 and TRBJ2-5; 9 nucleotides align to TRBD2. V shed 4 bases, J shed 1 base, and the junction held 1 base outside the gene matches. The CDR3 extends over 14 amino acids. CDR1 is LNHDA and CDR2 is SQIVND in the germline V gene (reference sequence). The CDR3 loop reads CASSRTSAQETQYF. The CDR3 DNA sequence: TGTGCCAGTAGTAGGACTAGCGCCCAAGAGACCCAGTACTTC. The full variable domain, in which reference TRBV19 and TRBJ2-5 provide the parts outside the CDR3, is DGGITQSPKYLFRKEGQNVTLSCEQNLNHDAMYWYRQDPGQGLRLIYYSQIVNDFQKGDIAEGYSVSREKKESFPLTVTSAQKNPTAFYLCASSRTSAQETQYFGPGTRLLVL.

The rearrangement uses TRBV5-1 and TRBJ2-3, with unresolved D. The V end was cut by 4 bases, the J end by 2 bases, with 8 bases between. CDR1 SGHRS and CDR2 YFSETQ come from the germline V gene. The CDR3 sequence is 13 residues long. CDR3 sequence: CASSPTPTDTQYF. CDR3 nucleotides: TGCGCCAGCAGCCCTACGCCCACAGATACGCAGTATTTT.

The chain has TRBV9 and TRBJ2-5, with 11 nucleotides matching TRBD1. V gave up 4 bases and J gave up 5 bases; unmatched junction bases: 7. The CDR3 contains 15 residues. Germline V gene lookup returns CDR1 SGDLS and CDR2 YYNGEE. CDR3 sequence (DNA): TGTGCCAGCAGCCCCGGGACAGGGGGAACGGAGACCCAGTACTTC. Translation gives CASSPGTGGTETQYF.

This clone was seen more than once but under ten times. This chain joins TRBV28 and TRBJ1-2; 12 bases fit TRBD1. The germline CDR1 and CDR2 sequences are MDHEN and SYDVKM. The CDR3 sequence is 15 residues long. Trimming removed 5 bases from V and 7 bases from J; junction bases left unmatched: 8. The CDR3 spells CASSGGQGAGFGYTF. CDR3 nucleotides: TGTGCCAGCAGTGGGGGACAGGGGGCTGGGTTTGGCTACACCTTC.

For the CDR3, the DNA is TGTGCCAGCAGCTTAGTGACTAGCGGGAGGGCGGGGGATGAGCAGTTCTTC. This translates into CASSLVTSGRAGDEQFF. This chain joins TRBV7-8 and TRBJ2-1; TRBD2 agrees at 14 bases. Unmatched junction bases numbered 7, after V lost 1 base and J lost 8 bases. The CDR3 spans 17 residues. CDR1 and CDR2 (germline): SGHVS, FQNEAQ.

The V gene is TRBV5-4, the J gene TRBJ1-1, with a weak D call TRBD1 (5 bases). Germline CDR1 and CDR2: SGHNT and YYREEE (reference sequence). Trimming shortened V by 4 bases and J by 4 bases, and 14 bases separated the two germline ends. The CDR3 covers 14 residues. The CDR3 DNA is TGTGCCAGCAGCCTCCCCCGCCAGGGCACTGAAGCTTTCTTT. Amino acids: CASSLPRQGTEAFF.

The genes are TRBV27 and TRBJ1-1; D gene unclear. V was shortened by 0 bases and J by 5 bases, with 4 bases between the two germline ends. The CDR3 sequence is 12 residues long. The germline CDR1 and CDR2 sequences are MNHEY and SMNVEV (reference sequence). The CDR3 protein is CASSLSGTEAFF. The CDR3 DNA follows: TGTGCCAGCAGTTTATCGGGGACTGAAGCTTTCTTT.

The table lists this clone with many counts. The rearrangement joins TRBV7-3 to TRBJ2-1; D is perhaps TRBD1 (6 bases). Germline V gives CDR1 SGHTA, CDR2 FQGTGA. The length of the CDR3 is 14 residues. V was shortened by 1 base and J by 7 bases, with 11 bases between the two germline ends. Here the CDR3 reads CASSLNQGSNEQFF. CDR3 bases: TGTGCCAGCAGCTTAAATCAGGGGAGTAATGAGCAGTTCTTC.

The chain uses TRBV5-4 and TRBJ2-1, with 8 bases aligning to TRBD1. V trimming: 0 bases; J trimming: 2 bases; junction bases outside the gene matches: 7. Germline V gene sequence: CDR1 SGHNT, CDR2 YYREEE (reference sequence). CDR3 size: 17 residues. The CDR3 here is CASSLAFVTGAYNEQFF. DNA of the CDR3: TGTGCCAGCAGCTTGGCCTTTGTGACAGGGGCCTACAATGAGCAGTTCTTC.

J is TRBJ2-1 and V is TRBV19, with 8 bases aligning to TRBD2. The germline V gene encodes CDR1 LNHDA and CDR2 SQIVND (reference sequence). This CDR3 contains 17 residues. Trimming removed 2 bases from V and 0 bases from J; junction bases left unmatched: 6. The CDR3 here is CASSIKREPSSYNEQFF. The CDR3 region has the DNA TGTGCCAGTAGTATAAAGCGGGAGCCCAGCTCCTACAATGAGCAGTTCTTC.

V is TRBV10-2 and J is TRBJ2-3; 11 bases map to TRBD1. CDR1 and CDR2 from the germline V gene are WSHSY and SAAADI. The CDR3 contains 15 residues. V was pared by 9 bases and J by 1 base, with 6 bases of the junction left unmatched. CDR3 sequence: CASQPGQGGTDTQYF. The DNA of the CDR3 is TGCGCCAGTCAACCGGGACAGGGGGGCACAGATACGCAGTATTTT.

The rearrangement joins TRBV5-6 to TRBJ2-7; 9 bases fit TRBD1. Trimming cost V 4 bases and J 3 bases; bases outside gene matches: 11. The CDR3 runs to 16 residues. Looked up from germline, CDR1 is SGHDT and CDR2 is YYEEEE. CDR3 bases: TGTGCCAGCAGCCACCTTCGGGGACAGGGATTCTACGAGCAGTACTTC. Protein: CASSHLRGQGFYEQYF.

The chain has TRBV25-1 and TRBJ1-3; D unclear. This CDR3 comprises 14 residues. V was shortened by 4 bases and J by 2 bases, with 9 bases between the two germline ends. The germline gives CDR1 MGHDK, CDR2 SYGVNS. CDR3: CASSGLGTGNTIYF. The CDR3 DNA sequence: TGTGCCAGCAGTGGGCTGGGGACTGGAAACACCATATATTTT.

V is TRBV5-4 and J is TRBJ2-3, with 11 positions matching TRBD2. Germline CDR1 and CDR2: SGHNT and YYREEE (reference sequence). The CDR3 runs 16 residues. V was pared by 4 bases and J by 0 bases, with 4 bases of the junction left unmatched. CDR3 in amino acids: CASSPGTSGSTDTQYF. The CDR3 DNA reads TGTGCCAGCAGCCCCGGGACTAGCGGAAGCACAGATACGCAGTATTTT. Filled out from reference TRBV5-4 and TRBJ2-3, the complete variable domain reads ETGVTQSPTHLIKTRGQQVTLRCSSQSGHNTVSWYQQALGQGPQFIFQYYREEENGRGNFPPRFSGLQFPNYSSELNVNALELDDSALYLCASSPGTSGSTDTQYFGPGTRLTVL.